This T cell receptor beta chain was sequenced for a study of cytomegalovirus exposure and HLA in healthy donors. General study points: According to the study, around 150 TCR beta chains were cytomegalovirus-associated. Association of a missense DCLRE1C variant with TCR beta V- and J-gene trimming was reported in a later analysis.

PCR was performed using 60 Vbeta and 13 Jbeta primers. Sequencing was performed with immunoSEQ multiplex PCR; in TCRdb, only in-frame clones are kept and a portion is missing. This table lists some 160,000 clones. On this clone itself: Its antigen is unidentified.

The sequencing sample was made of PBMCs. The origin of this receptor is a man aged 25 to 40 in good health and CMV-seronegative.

The CDR3 is CASSPWTGDVETQYF. In nucleotides, the CDR3 is TGTGCCAGCTCACCGTGGACAGGGGATGTGGAGACCCAGTACTTC. This rearrangement joins TRBV18 to TRBJ2-5; 9 bases map to TRBD1. The junction had 7 bases not matched to a gene; V was cut back by 3 bases and J by 5 bases. Germline CDR1 and CDR2: KGHSH and LQKENI. The CDR3 totals 15 residues.